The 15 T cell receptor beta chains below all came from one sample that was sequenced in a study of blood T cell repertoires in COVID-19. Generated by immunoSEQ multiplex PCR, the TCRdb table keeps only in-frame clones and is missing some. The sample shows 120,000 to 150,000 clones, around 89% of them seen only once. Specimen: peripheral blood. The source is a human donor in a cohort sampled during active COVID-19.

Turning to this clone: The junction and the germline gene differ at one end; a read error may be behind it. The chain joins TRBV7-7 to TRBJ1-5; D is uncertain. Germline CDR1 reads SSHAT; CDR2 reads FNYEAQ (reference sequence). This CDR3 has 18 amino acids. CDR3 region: CASSLVRESRHSNQPQHF. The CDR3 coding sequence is TGTGCTAGCAGCTTAGTGAGGGAGTCGCGTCATAGCAATCAGCCCCAGCATTTT.

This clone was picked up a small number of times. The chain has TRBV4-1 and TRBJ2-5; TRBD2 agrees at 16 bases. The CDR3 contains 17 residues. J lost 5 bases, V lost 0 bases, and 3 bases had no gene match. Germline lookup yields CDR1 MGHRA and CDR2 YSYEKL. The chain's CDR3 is CASSQDEGLAGGETQYF. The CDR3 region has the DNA TGCGCCAGCAGCCAAGACGAGGGACTAGCGGGGGGGGAGACCCAGTACTTC.

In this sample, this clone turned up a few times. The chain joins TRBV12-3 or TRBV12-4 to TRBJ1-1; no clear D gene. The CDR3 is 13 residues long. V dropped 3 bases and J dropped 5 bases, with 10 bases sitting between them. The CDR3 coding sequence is TGTGCCAGCAGTTTGAACAGTTGGACTGAAGCTTTCTTT. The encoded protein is CASSLNSWTEAFF.

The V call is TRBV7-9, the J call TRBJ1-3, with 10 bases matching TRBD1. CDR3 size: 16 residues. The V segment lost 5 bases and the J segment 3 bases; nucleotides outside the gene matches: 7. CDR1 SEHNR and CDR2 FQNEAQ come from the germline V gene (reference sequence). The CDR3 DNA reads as TGTGCCAGCAGCGCCCGGGACAGGGGAGGTGGAAACACCATATATTTT. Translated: CASSARDRGGGNTIYF.

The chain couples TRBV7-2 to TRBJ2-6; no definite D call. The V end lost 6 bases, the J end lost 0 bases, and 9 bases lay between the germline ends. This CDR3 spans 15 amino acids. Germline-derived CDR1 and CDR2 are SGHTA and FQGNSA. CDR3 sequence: CASRTTPSGANVLTF. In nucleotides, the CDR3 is TGTGCCAGCAGAACGACTCCCTCTGGGGCCAACGTCCTGACTTTC.

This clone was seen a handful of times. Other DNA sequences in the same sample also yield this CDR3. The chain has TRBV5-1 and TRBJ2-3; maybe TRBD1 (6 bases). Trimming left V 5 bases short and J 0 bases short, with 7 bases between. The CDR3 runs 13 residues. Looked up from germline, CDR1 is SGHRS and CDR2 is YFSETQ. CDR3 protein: CASRQGSTDTQYF. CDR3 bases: TGCGCCAGCAGACAGGGCAGCACAGATACGCAGTATTTT.

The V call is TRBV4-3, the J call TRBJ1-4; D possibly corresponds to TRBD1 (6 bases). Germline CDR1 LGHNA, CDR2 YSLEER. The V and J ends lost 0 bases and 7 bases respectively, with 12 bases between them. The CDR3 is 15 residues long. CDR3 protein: CASSQELGGPEKLFF. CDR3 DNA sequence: TGCGCCAGCAGCCAAGAACTCGGGGGGCCTGAAAAACTGTTTTTT.

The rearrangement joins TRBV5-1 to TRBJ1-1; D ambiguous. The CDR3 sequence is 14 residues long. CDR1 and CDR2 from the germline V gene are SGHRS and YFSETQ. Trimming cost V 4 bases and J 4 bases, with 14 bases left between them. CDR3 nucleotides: TGCGCCAGCAGCATAAGTCAGTTACCCACTGAAGCTTTCTTT. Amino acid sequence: CASSISQLPTEAFF.

CDR3 sequence reads: CASSLVTGGRDTEAFF. The DNA of the CDR3 is TGCGCCAGCAGCTTGGTGACAGGGGGGAGGGACACTGAAGCTTTCTTT. The chain employs TRBV5-1 and TRBJ1-1; TRBD1 agrees at 9 bases. This CDR3 has 16 amino acids. Germline V gives CDR1 SGHRS, CDR2 YFSETQ. V shed 0 bases and J 3 bases; nucleotides not matched to a gene: 6.

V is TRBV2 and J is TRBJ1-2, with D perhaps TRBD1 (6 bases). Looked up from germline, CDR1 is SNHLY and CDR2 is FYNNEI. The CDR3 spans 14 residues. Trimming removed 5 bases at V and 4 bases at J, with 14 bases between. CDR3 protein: CASSLREGGYGYTF. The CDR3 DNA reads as TGTGCCAGCAGTCTTAGGGAGGGGGGCTATGGCTACACCTTC. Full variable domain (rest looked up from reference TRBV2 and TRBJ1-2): EPEVTQTPSHQVTQMGQEVILRCVPISNHLYFYWYRQILGQKVEFLVSFYNNEISEKSEIFDDQFSVERPDGSNFTLKIRSTKLEDSAMYFCASSLREGGYGYTFGSGTRLTVV.

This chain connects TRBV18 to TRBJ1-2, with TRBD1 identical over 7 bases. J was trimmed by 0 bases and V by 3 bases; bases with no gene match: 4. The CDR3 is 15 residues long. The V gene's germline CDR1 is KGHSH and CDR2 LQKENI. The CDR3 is CASSPRQGANYGYTF. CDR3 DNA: TGTGCCAGCTCACCCAGACAGGGAGCTAACTATGGCTACACCTTC.

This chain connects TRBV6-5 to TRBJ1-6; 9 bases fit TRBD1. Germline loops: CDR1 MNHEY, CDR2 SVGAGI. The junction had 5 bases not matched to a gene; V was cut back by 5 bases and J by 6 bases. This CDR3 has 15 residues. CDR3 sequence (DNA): TGTGCCAGCAGTCCGGGACAGGGTGCTAATTCACCCCTCCACTTT. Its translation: CASSPGQGANSPLHF.

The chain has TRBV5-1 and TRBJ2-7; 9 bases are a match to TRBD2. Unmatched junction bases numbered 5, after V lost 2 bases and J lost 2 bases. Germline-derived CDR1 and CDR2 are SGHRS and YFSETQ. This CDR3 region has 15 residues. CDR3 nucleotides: TGCGCCAGCAGCTTAGGAGCGGGGGGCCCCTACGAGCAGTACTTC. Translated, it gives CASSLGAGGPYEQYF.

The CDR3 reads CASSLTNSGANVLTF. The CDR3 nucleotides read TGTGCCAGCAGCTTAACGAATAGTGGGGCCAACGTCCTGACTTTC. The chain couples TRBV7-3 to TRBJ2-6; D is unresolved. V lost 0 bases and J lost 3, with 6 bases in between. CDR1 and CDR2 (germline): SGHTA, FQGTGA. The CDR3 runs 15 residues.

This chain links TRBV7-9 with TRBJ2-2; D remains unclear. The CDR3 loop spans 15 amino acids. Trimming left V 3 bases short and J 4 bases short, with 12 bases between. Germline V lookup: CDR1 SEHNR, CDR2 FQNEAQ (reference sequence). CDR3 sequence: CASSFVRTATGELFF. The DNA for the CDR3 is TGTGCCAGCAGCTTCGTCAGAACAGCCACCGGGGAGCTGTTTTTT.